The rows below give T cell receptor beta chains drawn from one sample of a study of T cell changes during pregnancy in multiple sclerosis. Here immunoSEQ multiplex PCR was the method, and the copy in TCRdb shows in-frame clones only, minus some. The sample holds roughly 99,000 clones, about 90% seen once. This specimen consisted of peripheral blood, obtained after pregnancy. The receptors shown here come from a female donor in good health, enrolled as a control in a pregnancy study. CDR3s include the opening cysteine and the closing phenylalanine or tryptophan. The D gene is left open where the match is weak. Size is stated for part of the rows, as once, few or many counts, or as a class when the clone is expanded.

j_call	v_call	cdr3_length	d_call	clone_size	cdr3_aa	cdr3_nt
TRBJ1-1	TRBV5-1	13	.	.	CASSLGRGTEAFF	TGCGCCAGCAGCTTGGGCAGGGGCACTGAAGCTTTCTTT
TRBJ1-1	TRBV6-5	15	TRBD1	.	CASSTRDRSNTEAFF	TGTGCCAGCAGTACCCGGGACAGATCGAACACTGAAGCTTTCTTT
TRBJ2-1	TRBV11-3	13	.	.	CASSLRTGNEQFF	TGTGCCAGCAGCTTACGAACAGGGAATGAGCAGTTCTTC
TRBJ2-2	TRBV27	17	TRBD2	.	CASSLFSLAGGAGELFF	TGTGCCAGCAGTTTATTCTCGCTAGCGGGGGGGGCCGGGGAGCTGTTTTTT
TRBJ2-5	TRBV13	14	.	.	CASSRRGSQETQYF	TGTGCCAGCAGCCGGAGAGGCAGCCAAGAGACCCAGTACTTC
TRBJ2-2	TRBV7-2	15	.	.	CASSTRRVSTGELFF	TGTGCCAGCAGCACGCGGAGGGTCAGTACCGGGGAGCTGTTTTTT
TRBJ1-2	TRBV2	13	.	once	CASSDGGNYGYTF	TGTGCCAGCAGTGACGGGGGGAACTATGGCTACACCTTC
TRBJ2-2	TRBV5-1	13	.	.	CASTPGAGAELFF	TGCGCCAGCACCCCTGGTGCGGGCGCGGAGCTGTTTTTT
TRBJ2-7	TRBV7-3	15	TRBD2	.	CASSLNPGGRYEQYF	TGTGCCAGCAGCTTAAATCCGGGGGGGCGGTACGAGCAGTACTTC
TRBJ2-7	TRBV4-1	17	TRBD1	.	CASSLLPPGQGSYEQYF	TGCGCCAGCAGCCTCCTCCCCCCGGGACAGGGTTCCTACGAGCAGTACTTC
TRBJ1-6	TRBV5-5	16	.	once	CASSLWRGGLGSPLHF	TGTGCCAGCAGCTTGTGGAGGGGGGGACTAGGTTCACCCCTCCACTTT
TRBJ2-3	TRBV27	16	.	.	CASSRRGSSSTDTQYF	TGTGCCAGCAGTCGGCGCGGGTCTTCCAGCACAGATACGCAGTATTTT
TRBJ2-7	TRBV2	19	TRBD2	.	CASSDPGTSGGVTPYEQYF	TGTGCCAGCAGTGACCCCGGGACTAGCGGGGGGGTAACCCCCTACGAGCAGTACTTC
TRBJ1-2	TRBV6-6	13	.	.	CASSPPGGYGYTF	TGTGCCAGCAGTCCCCCGGGGGGCTATGGCTACACCTTC
TRBJ1-4	TRBV18	15	.	.	CASSPPGHPREKLFF	TGTGCCAGCTCACCACCGGGACATCCTCGGGAAAAACTGTTTTTT
TRBJ2-7	TRBV6-6	14	.	.	CASNFPGGSYEQYF	TGTGCCAGCAATTTTCCCGGGGGCTCCTACGAGCAGTACTTC
TRBJ2-5	TRBV11-2	13	.	.	CASSQRRGETQYF	TGTGCCAGCAGCCAAAGGAGGGGAGAGACCCAGTACTTC
TRBJ2-3	TRBV4-1	17	.	.	CASSQNPGRASTDTQYF	TGCGCCAGCAGCCAAAATCCTGGGCGGGCTAGCACAGATACGCAGTATTTT
TRBJ2-1	TRBV9	15	TRBD2	.	CASSPLAGERNEQFF	TGTGCCAGCAGCCCACTAGCGGGGGAACGCAATGAGCAGTTCTTC
TRBJ2-3	TRBV5-1	16	TRBD2	.	CASSAGTSGLTDTQYF	TGCGCCAGCAGCGCGGGGACTAGCGGACTCACAGATACGCAGTATTTT
TRBJ2-2	TRBV6-4	16	.	.	CASSDSSQPNTGELFF	TGTGCCAGCAGTGACTCGTCACAGCCGAACACCGGGGAGCTGTTTTTT
TRBJ2-3	TRBV27	15	TRBD2	.	CASSRLAGGTVEQYF	TGTGCCAGCAGCCGACTAGCGGGAGGTACGGTAGAACAGTATTTT
TRBJ2-7	TRBV6-1	12	.	.	CASRELSYEQYF	TGTGCCAGCAGGGAGCTATCCTACGAGCAGTACTTC
TRBJ2-3	TRBV7-9	13	.	once	CASSPPDRPRQYF	TGTGCCAGCAGCCCACCTGACAGACCGCGACAGTATTTT
TRBJ1-1	TRBV9	13	TRBD1	.	CASSAHGTVEAFF	TGTGCCAGCAGCGCCCACGGGACAGTTGAAGCTTTCTTT
TRBJ2-7	TRBV30	11	.	.	CAWSVSGEQYF	TGTGCCTGGAGTGTGTCGGGCGAGCAGTACTTC
TRBJ2-4	TRBV9	14	TRBD2	.	CASSVASGGPQMYF	TGTGCCAGCAGCGTAGCGAGCGGGGGGCCTCAGATGTACTTC
TRBJ2-1	TRBV9	15	TRBD2	.	CASSSSGTSYNEQFF	TGTGCCAGCAGCTCCTCCGGGACTAGCTACAATGAGCAGTTCTTC
TRBJ1-5	TRBV9	18	.	.	CASSVGRTVPSPNQPQHF	TGTGCCAGCAGCGTAGGTCGTACCGTCCCAAGCCCCAATCAGCCCCAGCATTTT
TRBJ2-2	TRBV15	16	TRBD1	.	CATSRGGDRGTGELFF	TGTGCCACCAGCAGAGGGGGGGACAGGGGCACCGGGGAGCTGTTTTTT
TRBJ2-7	TRBV6-6	16	.	.	CASSYSTGAKFYEQYF	TGTGCCAGCAGTTACTCGACCGGAGCCAAATTCTACGAGCAGTACTTC
TRBJ2-3	TRBV6-1	15	TRBD2	.	CASSEAGGGKDTQYF	TGTGCCAGCAGTGAAGCCGGGGGGGGTAAAGATACGCAGTATTTT
TRBJ1-2	TRBV7-5	12	.	.	CARSPGQKGYTF	TGTGCCAGAAGCCCGGGACAGAAAGGCTACACCTTC
TRBJ2-7	TRBV28	14	.	.	CASCRGPLIDEQYF	TGTGCCAGCTGCAGGGGCCCCCTCATCGACGAGCAGTACTTC
TRBJ1-4	TRBV7-9	14	.	.	CAGSLHSGAEKLFF	TGTGCCGGCAGCCTCCACTCAGGGGCTGAAAAACTGTTTTTT
TRBJ1-5	TRBV11-3	19	TRBD1	.	CASSLWGGDGTGVFQPQHF	TGTGCCAGCAGCTTATGGGGGGGCGACGGGACAGGGGTATTTCAGCCCCAGCATTTT
TRBJ1-1	TRBV6-5	15	.	.	CASSLTGQLNTEAFF	TGTGCCAGCAGCCTGACGGGTCAGCTGAACACTGAAGCTTTCTTT
TRBJ1-2	TRBV27	16	TRBD1	.	CASRPGQGLSFDGYTF	TGTGCCAGCAGACCGGGACAGGGCCTCTCGTTTGATGGCTACACCTTC
TRBJ1-1	TRBV6-5	15	.	.	CASSYGSAMNTEAFF	TGTGCCAGCAGTTACGGGAGTGCAATGAACACTGAAGCTTTCTTT
TRBJ2-5	TRBV7-9	12	TRBD1	.	CASSRDRETQYF	TGTGCCAGCAGCAGGGACAGGGAGACCCAGTACTTC
TRBJ1-6	TRBV30	14	.	.	CAWDQGTFNSPLHF	TGTGCCTGGGATCAGGGGACCTTTAATTCACCCCTCCACTTT
TRBJ2-7	TRBV2	13	.	.	CASRSGSPGEQYF	TGTGCCAGCAGGTCCGGGTCTCCGGGCGAGCAGTACTTC
TRBJ1-1	TRBV5-1	13	.	.	CASSLQGRTEAFF	TGCGCCAGCAGCTTGCAGGGGCGGACTGAAGCTTTCTTT
TRBJ2-7	TRBV11-2	13	TRBD1	.	CASSPDRVYEQYF	TGTGCCAGCAGCCCCGACAGGGTCTACGAGCAGTACTTC
TRBJ2-2	TRBV7-6	17	TRBD1	.	CASSLKGLQGATGELFF	TGTGCCAGCAGCTTAAAGGGACTACAGGGGGCGACCGGGGAGCTGTTTTTT
TRBJ2-7	TRBV30	17	TRBD2	.	CAWSAPQRGEPPYEQYF	TGTGCCTGGAGTGCCCCTCAACGGGGGGAGCCTCCCTACGAGCAGTACTTC
TRBJ2-1	TRBV7-9	14	.	.	CASSSGASDNEQFF	TGTGCCAGCAGTTCGGGAGCCTCGGACAATGAGCAGTTCTTC
TRBJ2-7	TRBV7-6	16	.	.	CASSPTITGRSYEQYF	TGTGCCAGCAGCCCGACTATTACGGGAAGGTCCTACGAGCAGTACTTC